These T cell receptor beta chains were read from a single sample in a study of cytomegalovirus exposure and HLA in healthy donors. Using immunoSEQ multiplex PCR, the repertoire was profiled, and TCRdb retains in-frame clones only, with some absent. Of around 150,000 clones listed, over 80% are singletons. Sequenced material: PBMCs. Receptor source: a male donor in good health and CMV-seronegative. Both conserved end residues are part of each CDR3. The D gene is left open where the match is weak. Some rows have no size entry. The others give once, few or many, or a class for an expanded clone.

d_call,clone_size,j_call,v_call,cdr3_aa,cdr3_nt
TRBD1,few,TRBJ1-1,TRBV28,CASSLSIAGRGEAFF,TGTGCCAGCAGTTTATCAATCGCCGGCAGGGGGGAGGCTTTCTTT
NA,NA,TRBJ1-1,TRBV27,CASSFLQNTEAFF,TGTGCCAGCAGTTTCTTACAGAACACTGAAGCTTTCTTT
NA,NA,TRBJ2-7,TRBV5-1,CASSLMPGETYEQYF,TGCGCCAGCAGCTTAATGCCAGGGGAGACCTACGAGCAGTACTTC
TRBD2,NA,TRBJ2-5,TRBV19,CASSRTSMETQYF,TGTGCCAGTAGTCGGACTAGCATGGAGACCCAGTACTTC
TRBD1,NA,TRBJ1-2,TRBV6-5,CASSSGQGGRGYTF,TGTGCCAGCAGTTCAGGACAGGGGGGTCGTGGCTACACCTTC
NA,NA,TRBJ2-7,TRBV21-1,CASSPPGLAGVYEQYF,TGTGCCAGCAGCCCCCCCGGGCTAGCGGGAGTGTACGAGCAGTACTTC
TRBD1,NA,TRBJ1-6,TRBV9,CASSPGDSMTPLHF,TGTGCCAGCAGCCCCGGGGACAGTATGACACCCCTCCACTTT
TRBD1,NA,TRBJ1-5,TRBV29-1,CSVGQGNQPQHF,TGCAGCGTCGGACAGGGTAATCAGCCCCAGCATTTT
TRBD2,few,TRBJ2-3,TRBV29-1,CSATGGGPSTDTQYF,TGCAGCGCGACGGGGGGGGGCCCAAGCACAGATACGCAGTATTTT
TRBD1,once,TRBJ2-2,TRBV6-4,CASSDSETGGHTGELFF,TGTGCCAGCAGTGACTCGGAGACAGGGGGCCACACCGGGGAGCTGTTTTTT
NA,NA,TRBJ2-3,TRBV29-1,CSVSSVRGSDTQYF,TGCAGCGTCAGTAGCGTAAGAGGATCAGATACGCAGTATTTT
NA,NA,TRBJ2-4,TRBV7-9,CSSSLDTGKYF,TGTTCCAGCAGCTTAGATACGGGAAAGTACTTC
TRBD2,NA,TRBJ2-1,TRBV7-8,CASSLPGTSGEQFF,TGTGCCAGCAGCTTACCCGGGACTAGCGGCGAGCAGTTCTTC
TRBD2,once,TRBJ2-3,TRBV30,CAWGTREGPDTQYF,TGTGCCTGGGGTACGAGGGAGGGCCCAGATACGCAGTATTTT
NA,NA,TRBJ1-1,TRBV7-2,CASSLASGDTEAFF,TGTGCCAGCAGCTTAGCTTCCGGGGATACTGAAGCTTTCTTT
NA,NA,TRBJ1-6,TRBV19,CASSSRSSYNSPLHF,TGTGCCAGTAGTTCAAGGAGCTCCTATAATTCACCCCTCCACTTT
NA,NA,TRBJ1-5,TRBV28,CASSYQGSPQPQHF,TGTGCCAGCAGTTATCAGGGTTCTCCTCAGCCCCAGCATTTT
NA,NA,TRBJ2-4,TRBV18,CASSYALGNIQYF,TGTGCCAGCTCATATGCCCTAGGAAACATTCAGTACTTC
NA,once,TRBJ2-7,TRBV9,CASSVGRGEQYF,TGTGCCAGCAGCGTAGGTCGGGGAGAGCAGTACTTC
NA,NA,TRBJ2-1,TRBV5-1,CASSLPTGHNEQFF,TGCGCCAGCAGCTTGCCGACAGGACACAATGAGCAGTTCTTC
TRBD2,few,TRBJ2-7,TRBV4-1,CASSQQAASGGYEQYF,TGCGCCAGCAGCCAACAGGCGGCTAGCGGCGGATACGAGCAGTACTTC
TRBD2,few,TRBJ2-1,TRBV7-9,CASSSMGGRGTYNEQFF,TGTGCCAGCTCCAGCATGGGCGGGAGGGGGACCTACAATGAGCAGTTCTTC
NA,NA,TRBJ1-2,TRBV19,CASMYGGGGYTF,TGTGCCAGTATGTATGGGGGCGGCGGCTACACCTTC
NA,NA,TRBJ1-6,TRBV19,CASSIAQGGISPLHF,TGTGCCAGTAGTATAGCACAGGGTGGAATTTCACCCCTCCACTTT
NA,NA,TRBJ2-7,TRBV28,CASRGPVPYEQYF,TGTGCCAGCAGGGGCCCCGTCCCCTACGAGCAGTACTTC
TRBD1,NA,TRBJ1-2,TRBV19,CASSRQGTDYGYTF,TGTGCCAGTAGTCGACAGGGGACCGACTATGGCTACACCTTC
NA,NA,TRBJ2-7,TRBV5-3,CARSQRTGPRQYF,TGTGCCAGAAGCCAACGAACAGGTCCTCGGCAGTACTTC
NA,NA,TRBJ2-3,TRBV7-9,CASSLSLGQGTQYF,TGTGCCAGCAGCTTATCGTTGGGACAAGGTACGCAGTATTTT
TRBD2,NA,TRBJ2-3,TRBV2,CASTGLAEANNTDTQYF,TGTGCCAGTACGGGACTAGCGGAAGCCAATAACACAGATACGCAGTATTTT
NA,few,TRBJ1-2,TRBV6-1,CASSEAKRVGPYGYTF,TGTGCCAGCAGTGAAGCCAAGAGGGTAGGCCCCTATGGCTACACCTTC
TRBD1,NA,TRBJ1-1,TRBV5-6,CASSSQGVTEAFF,TGTGCCAGCAGCTCACAGGGGGTGACTGAAGCTTTCTTT
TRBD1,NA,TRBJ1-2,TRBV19,CASRKTGRHGYTF,TGTGCCAGTAGAAAGACAGGGCGGCATGGCTACACCTTC
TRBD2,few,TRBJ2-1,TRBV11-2,CASSFGGGGYNEQFF,TGTGCCAGCAGCTTCGGCGGGGGGGGCTACAATGAGCAGTTCTTC